The present T cell receptor beta chain was sequenced within a study of shared clonotypes between healthy human individuals. Notes on the study in general: An effect of sequencing depth on clonotype sharing among donors was expected.

About this clone: Antigen specificity is unknown.

Generated by immunoSEQ multiplex PCR, the TCRdb table keeps only in-frame clones and is missing some. The repertoire consists of 2 million to 2.5 million clones, with roughly 95% occurring once and the leading ten covering less than 0.15%. The V gene end was trimmed by 4 bases and the J gene end by 0 bases; junction bases not matched to a gene: 6. The CDR3 is 15 residues long. Germline CDR1 is SGHNT and CDR2 is YYREEE (reference sequence). The clonotype comes from a man younger than 35 in good health. V is TRBV5-4 and J is TRBJ2-5, with TRBD2 identical over 7 bases. Sequencing was done on a sample of naive CD4+ T cells sorted from blood. Subset in this sample: CD45RA+ positively selected. CDR3 in amino acids: CASSPPGTNQETQYF. The CDR3 DNA sequence: TGTGCCAGCAGCCCCCCCGGGACTAACCAAGAGACCCAGTACTTC.